This paragraph covers one T cell receptor beta chain sequence. These data come from a study of CD8+ T cells in alopecia areata. For the study at large: Treated patients were given 5 to 10 mg oral tofacitinib twice daily.

Per the germline V gene, CDR1 is GTSNPN and CDR2 is SVGIG (reference sequence). Between the trimmed V and J ends, which lost 5 bases and 10 bases, there was a span of 17 bases. The CDR3 has 12 residues. TCR sequencing used cDNA made by reverse transcription of extracted RNA. Measured with immunoSEQ multiplex PCR; TCRdb has only the in-frame clones, and not every one. This table holds about 150,000 clones, around 50% found once. This chain uses TRBV30 with TRBJ1-1; no clear D. The sequence derives from a human donor with alopecia areata. Here the sequenced sample was CD8+ T cells sorted from blood, taken at week 0. The CDR3 loop reads CAWAPEGSGAFF. CDR3 bases: TGTGCCTGGGCCCCCGAGGGATCCGGAGCTTTCTTT.